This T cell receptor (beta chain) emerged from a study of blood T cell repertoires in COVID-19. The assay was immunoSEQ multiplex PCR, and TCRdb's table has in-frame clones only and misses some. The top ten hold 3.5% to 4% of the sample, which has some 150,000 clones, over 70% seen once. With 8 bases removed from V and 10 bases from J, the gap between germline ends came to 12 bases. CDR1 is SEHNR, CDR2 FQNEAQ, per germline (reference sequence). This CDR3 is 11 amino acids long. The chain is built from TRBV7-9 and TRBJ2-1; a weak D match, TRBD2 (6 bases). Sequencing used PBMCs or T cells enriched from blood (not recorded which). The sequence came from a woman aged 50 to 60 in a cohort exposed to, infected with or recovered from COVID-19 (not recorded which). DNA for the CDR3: TGTGCCAGCTCAACTAGCCTAGAGCAGTTCTTC. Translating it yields CASSTSLEQFF. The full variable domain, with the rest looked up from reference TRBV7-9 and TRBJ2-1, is DTGVSQNPRHKITKRGQNVTFRCDPISEHNRLYWYRQTLGQGPEFLTYFQNEAQLEKSRLLSDRFSAERPKGSFSTLEIQRTEQGDSAMYLCASSTSLEQFFGPGTRLTVL.